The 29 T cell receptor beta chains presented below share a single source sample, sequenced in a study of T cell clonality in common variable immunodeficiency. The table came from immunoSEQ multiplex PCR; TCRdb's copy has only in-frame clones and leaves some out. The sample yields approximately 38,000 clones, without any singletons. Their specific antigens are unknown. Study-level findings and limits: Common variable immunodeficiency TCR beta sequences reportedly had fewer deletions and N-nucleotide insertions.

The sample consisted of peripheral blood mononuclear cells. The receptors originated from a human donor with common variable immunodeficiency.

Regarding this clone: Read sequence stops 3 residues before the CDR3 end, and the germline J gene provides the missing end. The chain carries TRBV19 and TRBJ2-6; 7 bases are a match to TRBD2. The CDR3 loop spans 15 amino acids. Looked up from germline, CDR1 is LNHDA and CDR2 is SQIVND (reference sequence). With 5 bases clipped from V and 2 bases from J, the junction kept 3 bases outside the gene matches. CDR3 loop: CASSYRGAGANVLTF. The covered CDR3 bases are TGTGCCAGTAGTTACCGGGGGGCTGGGGCCAACGTC.

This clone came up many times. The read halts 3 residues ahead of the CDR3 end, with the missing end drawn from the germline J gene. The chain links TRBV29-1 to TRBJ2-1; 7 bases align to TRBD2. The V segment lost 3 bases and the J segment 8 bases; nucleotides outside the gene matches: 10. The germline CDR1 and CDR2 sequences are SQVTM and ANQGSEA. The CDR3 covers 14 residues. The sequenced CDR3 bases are TGCAGCGTTGATCGGTGGGGGGGGGTTTATGAG. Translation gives CSVDRWGGVYE. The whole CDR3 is CSVDRWGGVYEQFF.

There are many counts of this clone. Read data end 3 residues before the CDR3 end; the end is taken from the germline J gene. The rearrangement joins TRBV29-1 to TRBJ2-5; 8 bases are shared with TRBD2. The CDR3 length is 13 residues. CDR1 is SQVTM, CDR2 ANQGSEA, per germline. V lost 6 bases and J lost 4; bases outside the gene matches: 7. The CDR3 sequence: CSVRGGSGETQYF. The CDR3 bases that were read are TGCAGCGTCCGGGGGGGGAGTGGAGAGACC.

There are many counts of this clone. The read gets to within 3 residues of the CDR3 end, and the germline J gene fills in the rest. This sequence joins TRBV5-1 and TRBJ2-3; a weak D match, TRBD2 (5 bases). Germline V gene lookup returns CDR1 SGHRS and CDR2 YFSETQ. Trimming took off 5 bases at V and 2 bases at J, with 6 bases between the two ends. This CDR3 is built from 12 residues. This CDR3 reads CASSDYTDTQYF. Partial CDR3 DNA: TGCGCCAGCAGTGACTACACAGATACG.

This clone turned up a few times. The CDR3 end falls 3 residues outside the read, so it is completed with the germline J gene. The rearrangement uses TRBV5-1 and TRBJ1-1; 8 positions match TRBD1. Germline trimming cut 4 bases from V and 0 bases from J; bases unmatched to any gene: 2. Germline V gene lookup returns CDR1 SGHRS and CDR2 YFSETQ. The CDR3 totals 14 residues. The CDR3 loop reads CASSGTGMNTEAFF. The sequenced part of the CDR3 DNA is TGCGCCAGCAGCGGGACAGGCATGAACACTGAA.

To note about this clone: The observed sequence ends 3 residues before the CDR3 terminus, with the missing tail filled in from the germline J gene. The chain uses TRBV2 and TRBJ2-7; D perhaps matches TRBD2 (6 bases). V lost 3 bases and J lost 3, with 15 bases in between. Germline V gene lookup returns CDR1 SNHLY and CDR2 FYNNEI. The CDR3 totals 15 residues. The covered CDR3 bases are TGTGCCAGCAGTGATGCACTAGCCTCCTACTACGAG. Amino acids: CASSDALASYYE. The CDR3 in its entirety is CASSDALASYYEQYF.

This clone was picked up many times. CDR3 in amino acids: CSVQNTGELFF. The DNA read from the CDR3 is TGCAGCGTTCAGAACACCGGGGAG. V gene TRBV29-1 combines with J gene TRBJ2-2; no clear D gene. The CDR3 goes on 3 residues after the read ends, and that part is filled in from the germline J gene. The V end lost 5 bases, the J end lost 1 base, and 2 bases lay between the germline ends. The CDR3 runs 11 residues. Germline lookup yields CDR1 SQVTM and CDR2 ANQGSEA.

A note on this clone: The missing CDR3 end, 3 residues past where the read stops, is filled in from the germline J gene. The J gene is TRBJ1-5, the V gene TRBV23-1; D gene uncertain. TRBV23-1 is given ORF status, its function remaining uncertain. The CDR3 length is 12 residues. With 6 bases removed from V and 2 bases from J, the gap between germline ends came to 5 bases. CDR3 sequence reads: CASRRRNQPQHF. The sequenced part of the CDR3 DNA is TGCGCCAGCAGGCGGCGCAATCAGCCC.

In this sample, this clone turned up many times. CDR3 residues: CSGSGSRYEQYF. The sequenced CDR3 bases are TGCAGCGGGAGCGGGAGTCGGTACGAG. This chain links TRBV29-1 with TRBJ2-7; 8 nucleotides agree with TRBD2. The CDR3 goes on 3 residues after the read ends, and that part is filled in from the germline J gene. The junction had 6 bases not matched to a gene; V was cut back by 7 bases and J by 4 bases. The CDR3 consists of 12 residues. The germline gives CDR1 SQVTM, CDR2 ANQGSEA.

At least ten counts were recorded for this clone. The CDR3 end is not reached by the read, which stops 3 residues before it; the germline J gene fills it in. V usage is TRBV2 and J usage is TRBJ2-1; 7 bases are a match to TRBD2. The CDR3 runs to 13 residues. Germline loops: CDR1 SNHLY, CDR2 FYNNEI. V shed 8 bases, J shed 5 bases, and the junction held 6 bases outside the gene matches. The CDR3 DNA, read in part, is TGTGCCAGCCACCTAGCGGCTAACAATGAG. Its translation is CASHLAANNE. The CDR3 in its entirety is CASHLAANNEQFF. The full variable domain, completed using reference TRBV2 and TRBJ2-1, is EPEVTQTPSHQVTQMGQEVILRCVPISNHLYFYWYRQILGQKVEFLVSFYNNEISEKSEIFDDQFSVERPDGSNFTLKIRSTKLEDSAMYFCASHLAANNEQFFGPGTRLTVL.

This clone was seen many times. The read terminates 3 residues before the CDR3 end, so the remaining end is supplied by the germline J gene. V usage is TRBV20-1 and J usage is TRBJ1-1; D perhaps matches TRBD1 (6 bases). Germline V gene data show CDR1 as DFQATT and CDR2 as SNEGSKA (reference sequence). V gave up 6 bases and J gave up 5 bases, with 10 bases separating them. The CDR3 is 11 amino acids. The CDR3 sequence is CSALTGTEAFF. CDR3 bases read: TGCAGTGCCCTAACAGGGACTGAA.

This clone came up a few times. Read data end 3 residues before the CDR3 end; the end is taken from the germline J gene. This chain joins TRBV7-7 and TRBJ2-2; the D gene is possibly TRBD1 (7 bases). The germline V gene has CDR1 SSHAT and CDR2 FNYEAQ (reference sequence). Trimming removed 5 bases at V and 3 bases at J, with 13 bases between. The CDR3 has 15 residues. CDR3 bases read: TGTGCCAGCAGCCCAGGGGGGTCGGACACCGGGGAG. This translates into CASSPGGSDTGE. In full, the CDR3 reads CASSPGGSDTGELFF.

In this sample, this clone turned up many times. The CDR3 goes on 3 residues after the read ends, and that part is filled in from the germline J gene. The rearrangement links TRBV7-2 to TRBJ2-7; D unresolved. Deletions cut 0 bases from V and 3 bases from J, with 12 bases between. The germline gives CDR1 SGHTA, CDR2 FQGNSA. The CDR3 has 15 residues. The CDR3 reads CASSLAWQESYEQYF. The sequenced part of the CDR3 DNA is TGTGCCAGCAGCTTAGCGTGGCAGGAGAGCTACGAG.

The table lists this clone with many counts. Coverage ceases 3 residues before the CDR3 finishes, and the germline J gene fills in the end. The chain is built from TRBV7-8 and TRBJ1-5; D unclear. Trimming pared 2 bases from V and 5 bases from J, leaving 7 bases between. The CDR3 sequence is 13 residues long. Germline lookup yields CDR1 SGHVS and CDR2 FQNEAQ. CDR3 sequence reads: CASSLQAHQPQHF. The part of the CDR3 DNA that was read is TGTGCCAGCAGCTTACAGGCCCATCAGCCC.

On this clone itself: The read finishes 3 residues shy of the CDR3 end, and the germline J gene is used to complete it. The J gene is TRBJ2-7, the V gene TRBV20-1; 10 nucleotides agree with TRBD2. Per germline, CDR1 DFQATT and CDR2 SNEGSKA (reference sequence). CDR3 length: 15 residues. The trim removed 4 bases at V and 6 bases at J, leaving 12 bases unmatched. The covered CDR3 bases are TGCAGTGCTACTGATCCTCAGCGGGAGGGCCGCGAG. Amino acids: CSATDPQREGRE. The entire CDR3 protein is CSATDPQREGREQYF.

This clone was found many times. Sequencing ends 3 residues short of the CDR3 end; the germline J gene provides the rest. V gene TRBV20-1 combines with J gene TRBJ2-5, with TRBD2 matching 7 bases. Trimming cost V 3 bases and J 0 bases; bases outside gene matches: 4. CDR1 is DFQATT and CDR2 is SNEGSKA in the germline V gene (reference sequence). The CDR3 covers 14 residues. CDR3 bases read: TGCAGTGCTAGCCCAGCGGGGTACCAAGAGACC. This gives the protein CSASPAGYQET. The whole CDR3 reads CSASPAGYQETQYF.

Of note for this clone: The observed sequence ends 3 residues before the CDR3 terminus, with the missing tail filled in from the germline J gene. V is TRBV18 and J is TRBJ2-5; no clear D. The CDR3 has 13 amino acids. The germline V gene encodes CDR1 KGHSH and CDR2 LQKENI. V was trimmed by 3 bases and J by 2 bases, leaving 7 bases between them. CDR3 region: CASSPELQETQYF. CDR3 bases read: TGTGCCAGCTCACCCGAACTTCAAGAGACC.

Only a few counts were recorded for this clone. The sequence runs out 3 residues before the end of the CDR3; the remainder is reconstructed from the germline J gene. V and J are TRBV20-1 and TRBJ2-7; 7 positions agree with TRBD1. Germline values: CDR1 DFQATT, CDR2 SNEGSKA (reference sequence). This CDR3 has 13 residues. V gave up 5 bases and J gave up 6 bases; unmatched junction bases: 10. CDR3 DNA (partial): TGCAGTGCTCGGACAGGTGGAACGAGCGAG. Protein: CSARTGGTSE. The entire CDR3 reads CSARTGGTSEQYF.

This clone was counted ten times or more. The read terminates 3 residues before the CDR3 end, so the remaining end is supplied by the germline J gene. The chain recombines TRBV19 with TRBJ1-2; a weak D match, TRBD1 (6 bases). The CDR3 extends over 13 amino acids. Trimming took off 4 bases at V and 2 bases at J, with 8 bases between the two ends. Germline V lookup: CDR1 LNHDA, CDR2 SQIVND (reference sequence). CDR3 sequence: CASSKGENYGYTF. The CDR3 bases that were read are TGTGCCAGTAGTAAGGGGGAAAACTATGGC.

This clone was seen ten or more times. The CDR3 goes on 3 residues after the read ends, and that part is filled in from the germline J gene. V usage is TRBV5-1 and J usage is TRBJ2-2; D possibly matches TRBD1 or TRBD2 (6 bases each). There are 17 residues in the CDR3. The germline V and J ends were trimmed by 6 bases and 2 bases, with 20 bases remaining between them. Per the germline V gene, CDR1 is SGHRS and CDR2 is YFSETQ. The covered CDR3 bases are TGCGCCAGCAAAACGGGTGCGGGACAAGTCAACACCGGGGAG. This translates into CASKTGAGQVNTGE. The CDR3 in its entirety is CASKTGAGQVNTGELFF.

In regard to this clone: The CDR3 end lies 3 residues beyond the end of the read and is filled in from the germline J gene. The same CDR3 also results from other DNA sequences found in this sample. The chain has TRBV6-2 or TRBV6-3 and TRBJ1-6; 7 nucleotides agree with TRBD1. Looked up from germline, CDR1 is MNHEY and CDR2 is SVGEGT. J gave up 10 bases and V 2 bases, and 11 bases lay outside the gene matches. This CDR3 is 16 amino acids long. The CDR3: CASSYTGDWFSSPLHF. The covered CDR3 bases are TGTGCCAGCAGTTACACAGGGGACTGGTTTTCGTCACCC.

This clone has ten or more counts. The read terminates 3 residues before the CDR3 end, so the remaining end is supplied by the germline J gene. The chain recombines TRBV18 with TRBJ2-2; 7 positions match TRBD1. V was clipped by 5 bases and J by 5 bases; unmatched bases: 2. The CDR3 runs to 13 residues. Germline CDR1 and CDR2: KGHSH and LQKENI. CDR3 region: CASSLTGTGELFF. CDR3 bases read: TGTGCCAGCTCATTGACAGGGACCGGGGAG.

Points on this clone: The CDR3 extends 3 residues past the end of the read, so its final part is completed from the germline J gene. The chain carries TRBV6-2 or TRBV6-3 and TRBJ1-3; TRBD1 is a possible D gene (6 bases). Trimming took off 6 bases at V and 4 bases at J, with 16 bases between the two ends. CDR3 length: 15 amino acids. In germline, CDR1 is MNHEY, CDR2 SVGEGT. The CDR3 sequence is CASRPQGIGGNTIYF. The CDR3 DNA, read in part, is TGTGCCAGCAGGCCCCAGGGGATCGGCGGAAACACC.

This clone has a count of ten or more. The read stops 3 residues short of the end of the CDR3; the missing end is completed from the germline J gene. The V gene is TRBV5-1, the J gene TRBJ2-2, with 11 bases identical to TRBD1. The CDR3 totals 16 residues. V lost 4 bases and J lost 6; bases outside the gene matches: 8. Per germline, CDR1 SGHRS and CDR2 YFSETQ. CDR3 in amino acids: CASSPGQGAVSGELFF. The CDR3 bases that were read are TGCGCCAGCAGCCCCGGACAGGGGGCGGTCTCCGGGGAG.

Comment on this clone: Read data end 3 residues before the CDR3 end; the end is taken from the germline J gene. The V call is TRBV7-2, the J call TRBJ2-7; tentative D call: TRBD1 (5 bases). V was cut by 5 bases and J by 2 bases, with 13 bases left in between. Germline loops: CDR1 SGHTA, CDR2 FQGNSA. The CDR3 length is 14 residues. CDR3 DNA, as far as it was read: TGTGCCAGCAGCCCCAGACAGATCACCTACGAG. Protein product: CASSPRQITYE. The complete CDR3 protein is CASSPRQITYEQYF. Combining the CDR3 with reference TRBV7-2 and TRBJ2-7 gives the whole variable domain GAGVSQSPSNKVTEKGKDVELRCDPISGHTALYWYRQSLGQGLEFLIYFQGNSAPDKSGLPSDRFSAERTGGSVSTLTIQRTQQEDSAVYLCASSPRQITYEQYFGPGTRLTVT.

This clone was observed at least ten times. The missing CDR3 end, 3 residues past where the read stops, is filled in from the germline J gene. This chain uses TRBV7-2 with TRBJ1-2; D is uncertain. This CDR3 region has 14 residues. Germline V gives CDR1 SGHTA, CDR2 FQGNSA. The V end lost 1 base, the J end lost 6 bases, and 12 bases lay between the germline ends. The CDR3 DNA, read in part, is TGTGCCAGCAGCTTAGGTTGGGCAGAGGATGGC. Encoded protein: CASSLGWAEDG. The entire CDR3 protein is CASSLGWAEDGYTF.

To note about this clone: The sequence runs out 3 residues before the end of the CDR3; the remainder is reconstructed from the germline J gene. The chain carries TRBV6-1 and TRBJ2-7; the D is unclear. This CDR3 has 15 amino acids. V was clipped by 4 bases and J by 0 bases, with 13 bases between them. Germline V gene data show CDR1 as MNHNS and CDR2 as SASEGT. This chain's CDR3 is CASSVGTVPSYEQYF. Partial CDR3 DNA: TGTGCCAGCAGTGTCGGAACAGTCCCCTCCTACGAG.

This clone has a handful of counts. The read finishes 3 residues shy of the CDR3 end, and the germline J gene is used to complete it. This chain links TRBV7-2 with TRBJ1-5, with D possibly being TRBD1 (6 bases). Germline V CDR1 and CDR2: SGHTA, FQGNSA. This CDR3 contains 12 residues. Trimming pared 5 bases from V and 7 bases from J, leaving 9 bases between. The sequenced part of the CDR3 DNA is TGTGCCAGCAGCCCGGGGGGCCAGCCC. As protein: CASSPGGQP. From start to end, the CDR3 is CASSPGGQPQHF.

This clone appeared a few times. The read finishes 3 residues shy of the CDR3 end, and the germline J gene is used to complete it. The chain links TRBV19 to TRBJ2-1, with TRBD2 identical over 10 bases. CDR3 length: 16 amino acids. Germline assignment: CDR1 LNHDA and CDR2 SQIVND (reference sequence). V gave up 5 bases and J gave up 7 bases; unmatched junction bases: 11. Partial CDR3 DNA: TGTGCCAGTAGTCCCCCTCTAGCGGGAGTGCCGAATGAG. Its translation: CASSPPLAGVPNE. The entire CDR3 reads CASSPPLAGVPNEQFF.